This TCR beta chain comes out of a study of response to subunit inactivated influenza vaccine. Remarks on this clonotype: The antigen is unknown.

V was trimmed by 0 bases and J by 2 bases, leaving 4 bases between them. This CDR3 has 13 amino acids. Germline V CDR1 and CDR2: GTSNPN, SVGIG (reference sequence). TCRdb analysed the RT-PCR reads with MiXCR anew, one entry per CDR3 protein. The top ten hold 7.6% of the sample, which has hundreds of thousands of distinct CDR3 sequences, around 13% seen once. Findings of the study overall: It was suggested by the authors that few new T cells are recruited by each seasonal influenza vaccination.

This TCR derives from a man aged 50 to 59 who received an inactivated influenza vaccine. The chain joins TRBV30 to TRBJ2-2; no clear D gene. The sequenced sample was PBMCs from blood, obtained less than 15 days before vaccination. This CDR3 is CAWSVPNTGELFF. The CDR3 DNA sequence: TGTGCCTGGAGTGTACCCAACACCGGGGAGCTGTTTTTT. The entire variable domain, with the rest obtained from reference TRBV30 and TRBJ2-2, is as follows: SQTIHQWPATLVQPVGSPLSLECTVEGTSNPNLYWYRQAAGRGLQLLFYSVGIGQISSEVPQNLSASRPQDRQFILSSKKLLLSDSGFYLCAWSVPNTGELFFGEGSRLTVL.